The 10 T cell receptor beta chains given below trace back to one sample, sequenced in a study of cytomegalovirus exposure and HLA in healthy donors. PCR used 60 Vbeta primers and 13 Jbeta primers. Measured with immunoSEQ multiplex PCR; TCRdb has only the in-frame clones, and not every one. Seen here are about 160,000 clones, approximately 83% observed once, and the top ten hold 1.5% to 1.7%. Material for sequencing was PBMCs. The source is a woman between 18 and 29 years old in good health and CMV-seronegative.

The chain couples TRBV4-1 to TRBJ2-3, with 7 bases matching TRBD1. The trim removed 2 bases at V and 8 bases at J, leaving 13 bases unmatched. Germline V gives CDR1 MGHRA, CDR2 YSYEKL. The CDR3 sequence is 16 residues long. This CDR3 reads CASSQTPDRSSGTQYF. Written as DNA, the CDR3 is TGCGCCAGCAGCCAAACTCCGGACAGGTCCTCGGGTACGCAGTATTTT.

The chain combines TRBV5-1 with TRBJ1-6; 9 nucleotides agree with TRBD1. V was clipped by 2 bases and J by 7 bases; unmatched bases: 7. CDR3 size: 16 residues. Germline lookup yields CDR1 SGHRS and CDR2 YFSETQ. As DNA, the CDR3 is TGCGCCAGCAGCTTCCGGGACAGGGCAGGGAATTCACCCCTCCACTTT. It translates to CASSFRDRAGNSPLHF.

The chain combines TRBV30 with TRBJ2-1; the match to TRBD2 covers 7 bases. This CDR3 has 15 amino acids. The ends lost 3 bases at V and 4 bases at J; junction bases unmatched: 9. Germline V CDR1 and CDR2: GTSNPN, SVGIG (reference sequence). In nucleotides, the CDR3 is TGTGCCTGGAGCGCCACCCGGGGGGAATACAATGAGCAGTTCTTC. As protein: CAWSATRGEYNEQFF.

This sequence joins TRBV7-9 and TRBJ2-2, with unresolved D. V was pared by 0 bases and J by 6 bases, with 5 bases between. Germline V CDR1 and CDR2: SEHNR, FQNEAQ (reference sequence). The CDR3 is made up of 13 amino acids. DNA for the CDR3: TGTGCCAGCAGCTTAGCCGTGTCCGGGGAGCTGTTTTTT. This gives the protein CASSLAVSGELFF.

The chain couples TRBV6-6 to TRBJ1-5, with D hard to call. Germline values: CDR1 MNHNY, CDR2 SVGAGI (reference sequence). V shed 6 bases and J shed 3 bases, with 12 bases lying between them. The length of the CDR3 is 14 residues. This CDR3 reads CASSSGGSNQPQHF. CDR3 nucleotide sequence: TGTGCCAGCAGCTCCGGAGGATCCAATCAGCCCCAGCATTTT.

This sequence joins TRBV11-3 and TRBJ2-6; a weak D match, TRBD1 (5 bases). CDR1 is SGHNT, CDR2 YENEEA, per germline. The CDR3 covers 14 residues. V shed 6 bases and J shed 1 base, with 7 bases lying between them. Written as DNA, the CDR3 is TGTGCCAGCAGGCCAGGGTCTGGGGCCAACGTCCTGACTTTC. Translation: CASRPGSGANVLTF. Full variable domain (remainder filled in from reference TRBV11-3 and TRBJ2-6): EAGVVQSPRYKIIEKKQPVAFWCNPISGHNTLYWYLQNLGQGPELLIRYENEEAVDDSQLPKDRFSAERLKGVDSTLKIQPAELGDSAVYLCASRPGSGANVLTFGAGSRLTVL.

This chain uses TRBV5-5 with TRBJ1-4; 8 bases fit TRBD1. This CDR3 comprises 16 residues. CDR1 and CDR2 from the germline V gene are SGHKS and YYEKEE (reference sequence). V gave up 3 bases and J gave up 3 bases; unmatched junction bases: 7. The CDR3 protein is CASSWGRGLSNEKLFF. CDR3 in DNA: TGTGCCAGCAGCTGGGGCAGGGGGCTATCTAATGAAAAACTGTTTTTT.

The chain combines TRBV4-2 with TRBJ1-6, with 9 positions matching TRBD1. The germline CDR1 and CDR2 sequences are LGHNA and YNFKEQ. V lost 4 bases and J lost 7; bases outside the gene matches: 11. The CDR3 covers 17 residues. The CDR3 DNA reads TGTGCCAGCAGCCTTACACAAGGACAGGGGATGAATTCACCCCTCCACTTT. Its translation is CASSLTQGQGMNSPLHF.

The chain employs TRBV29-1 and TRBJ2-2; the match to TRBD2 covers 9 bases. Per germline, CDR1 SQVTM and CDR2 ANQGSEA. The length of the CDR3 is 15 residues. Trimming cost V 7 bases and J 0 bases; bases outside gene matches: 6. As DNA, the CDR3 is TGCAGCGCTCGAGCGGGGGGTACGAACACCGGGGAGCTGTTTTTT. This sequence encodes CSARAGGTNTGELFF.

The chain employs TRBV6-1 and TRBJ2-5; no clear D. The ends were cut back, 4 bases at V and 7 bases at J, with 7 bases in the middle. CDR3 size: 11 residues. Per germline, CDR1 MNHNS and CDR2 SASEGT. CDR3 sequence reads: CASSGSGTQYF. The DNA for the CDR3 is TGTGCCAGCAGTGGCAGTGGGACCCAGTACTTC.